One and the same sample provided the 24 T cell receptor beta chains below, sequenced in a study of blood T cell repertoires in COVID-19. The data were produced by immunoSEQ multiplex PCR, yet TCRdb's version contains in-frame clones alone and is incomplete. The data show some 450,000 clones, approximately 88% seen once. The sequenced material came from peripheral blood. The receptors were sampled from a woman between 50 and 59 years old with COVID-19, enrolled during active disease.

In DNA form, the CDR3 reads TGTGCCAGCAGCCAGGACCGGGGGGACTACAATGAGCAGTTCTTC. It is translated as CASSQDRGDYNEQFF. V is TRBV3-1 (or the pseudogene TRBV3-2) and J is TRBJ2-1; 7 bases are shared with TRBD2. Trimming removed 3 bases from V and 3 bases from J; junction bases left unmatched: 5. The germline V gene has CDR1 LGHDT and CDR2 YNNKEL (reference sequence). This CDR3 has 15 residues.

This chain connects TRBV9 to TRBJ1-2; D is unclear. V shed 0 bases and J shed 8 bases, with 17 bases lying between them. CDR3 length: 15 residues. Germline V gene data show CDR1 as SGDLS and CDR2 as YYNGEE. The CDR3 spells CASSVGGEGPGGYTF. Written as DNA, the CDR3 is TGTGCCAGCAGCGTAGGTGGGGAAGGTCCGGGAGGCTACACCTTC.

This chain uses TRBV5-1 with TRBJ2-1; a possible D gene is TRBD2 (6 bases). Germline lookup yields CDR1 SGHRS and CDR2 YFSETQ. The CDR3 sequence is 13 residues long. V lost 5 bases, J lost 6 bases, and 12 bases lay in between. In nucleotides, the CDR3 is TGCGCCAGCAGTTGGAGGGCCCTCAATGAGCAGTTCTTC. Translating it yields CASSWRALNEQFF.

The rearrangement links TRBV4-1 to TRBJ2-7; weak D call: TRBD1 (6 bases). V was cut by 0 bases and J by 2 bases, with 17 bases left in between. The CDR3 covers 17 residues. CDR1 and CDR2 from the germline V gene are MGHRA and YSYEKL. CDR3 amino acids: CASSQDEEAGVAYEQYF. DNA for the CDR3: TGCGCCAGCAGCCAAGATGAGGAGGCAGGGGTAGCCTACGAGCAGTACTTC.

CDR3 residues: CASSRPGDGTEAFF. CDR3 nucleotide sequence: TGTGCCAGTAGCCGCCCAGGTGACGGCACTGAAGCTTTCTTT. V usage is TRBV19 and J usage is TRBJ1-1; D unclear. CDR3 length equals 14 residues. Trimming removed 6 bases from V and 4 bases from J, with 15 bases in between. Germline CDR1 reads LNHDA; CDR2 reads SQIVND (reference sequence).

The rearrangement links TRBV5-6 to TRBJ1-1, with 7 bases matching TRBD1. Germline loops: CDR1 SGHDT, CDR2 YYEEEE. With V trimmed by 2 bases and J by 8 bases, 9 bases remained unmatched. The CDR3 consists of 14 residues. CDR3 nucleotides: TGTGCCAGCAGCTTTCCGACAGGGATTCAAGAAGCTTTCTTT. It yields the protein CASSFPTGIQEAFF. Full variable domain (missing parts from reference TRBV5-6 and TRBJ1-1): DAGVTQSPTHLIKTRGQQVTLRCSPKSGHDTVSWYQQALGQGPQFIFQYYEEEERQRGNFPDRFSGHQFPNYSSELNVNALLLGDSALYLCASSFPTGIQEAFFGQGTRLTVV.

The chain joins TRBV11-2 to TRBJ2-3; tentatively, D is TRBD2 (5 bases). Trimming removed 5 bases at V and 5 bases at J, with 5 bases between. Germline CDR1 SGHAT, CDR2 FQNNGV. The CDR3 totals 11 residues. CDR3 region: CASSRGDTQYF. In nucleotides, the CDR3 is TGTGCCAGCAGCCGGGGAGATACGCAGTATTTT.

The chain combines TRBV5-1 with TRBJ1-4, with 9 bases fitting TRBD1. The CDR3 consists of 16 residues. CDR1 and CDR2 (germline): SGHRS, YFSETQ. J lost 3 bases, V lost 5 bases, and 8 bases had no gene match. The CDR3 region is CASSSGQGSANEKLFF. CDR3 nucleotide sequence: TGCGCCAGCAGTTCGGGACAGGGTTCAGCTAATGAAAAACTGTTTTTT. Full variable domain (remainder filled in from reference TRBV5-1 and TRBJ1-4): KAGVTQTPRYLIKTRGQQVTLSCSPISGHRSVSWYQQTPGQGLQFLFEYFSETQRNKGNFPGRFSGRQFSNSRSEMNVSTLELGDSALYLCASSSGQGSANEKLFFGSGTQLSVL.

This clone has only a few counts. The chain recombines TRBV11-2 with TRBJ2-7, with D unclear. CDR1 SGHAT and CDR2 FQNNGV come from the germline V gene. The CDR3 is 12 residues long. With 1 base removed from V and 3 bases from J, the gap between germline ends came to 4 bases. In DNA, the CDR3 is TGTGCCAGCAGCTTAGTCTTCTACGAGCAGTACTTC. This sequence encodes CASSLVFYEQYF.

The V call is TRBV2, the J call TRBJ2-7; D uncertain. Germline loops: CDR1 SNHLY, CDR2 FYNNEI. V lost 7 bases to trimming and J lost 3 bases, with 19 bases between them. The CDR3 is 15 residues long. CDR3: CASKSWAGQIYEQYF. CDR3 DNA sequence: TGTGCCAGCAAGTCTTGGGCAGGTCAAATCTACGAGCAGTACTTC.

The genes are TRBV23-1 and TRBJ1-1; D ambiguous. TRBV23-1 is assigned to the ORF class and has an uncertain function. The CDR3 sequence is 14 residues long. V was trimmed by 8 bases and J by 5 bases, leaving 18 bases between them. The CDR3 here is CASSTRVDRTEAFF. The CDR3 DNA reads TGCGCCAGCTCTACGAGGGTCGATCGAACTGAAGCTTTCTTT.

The chain employs TRBV5-6 and TRBJ2-3; 10 nucleotides align to TRBD2. From germline, CDR1 is SGHDT and CDR2 YYEEEE. J gave up 2 bases and V 4 bases, and 7 bases lay outside the gene matches. The CDR3 contains 16 residues. The CDR3 DNA is TGTGCCAGCAGCGCAGACCTAGCGGGGGTCACAGATACGCAGTATTTT. Translating gives CASSADLAGVTDTQYF.

CDR3 residues: CASSPGRGNQPQHF. The CDR3 DNA reads TGTGCCAGCTCACCGGGAAGGGGTAATCAGCCCCAGCATTTT. This sequence joins TRBV18 and TRBJ1-5, with D tentatively TRBD1 (5 bases). The V end lost 3 bases, the J end lost 4 bases, and 10 bases lay between the germline ends. From germline, CDR1 is KGHSH and CDR2 LQKENI. CDR3 length: 14 amino acids.

This clone was found a few times. The chain joins TRBV4-2 to TRBJ2-1; TRBD2 matches at 12 bases. The CDR3 consists of 20 residues. V gave up 1 base and J gave up 0 bases; unmatched junction bases: 10. Germline V gives CDR1 LGHNA, CDR2 YNFKEQ. CDR3 region: CASSQATTSGGYSSYNEQFF. Written as DNA, the CDR3 is TGTGCCAGCAGCCAAGCAACGACTAGCGGGGGCTACAGCTCCTACAATGAGCAGTTCTTC.

This chain links TRBV5-1 with TRBJ1-2, with a weak D call TRBD1 (6 bases). Germline CDR1 reads SGHRS; CDR2 reads YFSETQ. V was trimmed by 0 bases and J by 8 bases, leaving 11 bases between them. The CDR3 totals 13 residues. The CDR3 region has the DNA TGCGCCAGCAGCTTGGCCGGCAGGGGAGGCTACACCTTC. This sequence encodes CASSLAGRGGYTF. The entire variable domain, with the rest obtained from reference TRBV5-1 and TRBJ1-2, is as follows: KAGVTQTPRYLIKTRGQQVTLSCSPISGHRSVSWYQQTPGQGLQFLFEYFSETQRNKGNFPGRFSGRQFSNSRSEMNVSTLELGDSALYLCASSLAGRGGYTFGSGTRLTVV.

CDR3: CASAPGTVQETQYF. The CDR3 DNA reads TGTGCTAGTGCCCCGGGGACAGTTCAAGAGACCCAGTACTTC. This chain uses TRBV12-5 with TRBJ2-5, with TRBD1 matching 7 bases. CDR3 size: 14 residues. V gave up 7 bases and J gave up 2 bases; unmatched junction bases: 7. CDR1 and CDR2 from the germline V gene are LGHNT and FRNRAP. The whole variable domain, filled in from reference TRBV12-5 and TRBJ2-5, reads DARVTQTPRHKVTEMGQEVTMRCQPILGHNTVFWYRQTMMQGLELLAYFRNRAPLDDSGMPKDRFSAEMPDATLATLKIQPSEPRDSAVYFCASAPGTVQETQYFGPGTRLLVL.

The genes are TRBV19 and TRBJ1-5, with 8 positions matching TRBD1. The CDR3 is 15 residues long. V trimming: 5 bases; J trimming: 2 bases; junction bases outside the gene matches: 5. CDR1 is LNHDA, CDR2 SQIVND, per germline (reference sequence). The CDR3 DNA sequence: TGTGCCAGTAGTTCTACGGGACAGGGCAATCAGCCCCAGCATTTT. Protein sequence: CASSSTGQGNQPQHF. Complete variable domain (other parts from reference TRBV19 and TRBJ1-5): DGGITQSPKYLFRKEGQNVTLSCEQNLNHDAMYWYRQDPGQGLRLIYYSQIVNDFQKGDIAEGYSVSREKKESFPLTVTSAQKNPTAFYLCASSSTGQGNQPQHFGDGTRLSIL.

The chain employs TRBV18 and TRBJ1-5, with no clear D. With 9 bases removed from V and 9 bases from J, the gap between germline ends came to 24 bases. The length of the CDR3 is 15 residues. Germline-derived CDR1 and CDR2 are KGHSH and LQKENI. CDR3: CARATGRPHRGPQHF. The CDR3 DNA follows: TGTGCCAGGGCCACGGGCAGACCCCACCGGGGGCCCCAGCATTTT.

V gene TRBV4-2 combines with J gene TRBJ2-3; D may be TRBD2 (6 bases). The CDR3 covers 15 residues. CDR1 is LGHNA, CDR2 YNFKEQ, per germline. V was clipped by 5 bases and J by 0 bases, with 12 bases between them. For the CDR3, the DNA is TGTGCCAGCAGCTACGGACTACTCAGCACAGATACGCAGTATTTT. It specifies CASSYGLLSTDTQYF.

The rearrangement joins TRBV30 to TRBJ1-5, with a possible D match to TRBD1 (6 bases). CDR3 length: 13 residues. Germline V lookup: CDR1 GTSNPN, CDR2 SVGIG (reference sequence). Trimming removed 4 bases from V and 7 bases from J, with 14 bases in between. CDR3 DNA sequence: TGTGCCTGGACCAGGGGAACGGGGCAGCCCCAGCATTTT. This codes for CAWTRGTGQPQHF.

This CDR3 is CASQGSPGKGSTDTQYF. CDR3 nucleotide sequence: TGTGCCTCTCAGGGTTCGCCAGGGAAAGGAAGCACAGATACGCAGTATTTT. This rearrangement joins TRBV24-1 to TRBJ2-3, with D possibly matching TRBD1 (5 bases). This CDR3 is 17 amino acids long. Trimming took 12 bases from V and 0 from J, leaving 24 bases between them. Germline loops: CDR1 KGHDR, CDR2 SFDVKD.

The chain is built from TRBV9 and TRBJ1-1, with 7 bases identical to TRBD1. V was clipped by 4 bases and J by 7 bases; unmatched bases: 7. This CDR3 is built from 13 residues. Germline values: CDR1 SGDLS, CDR2 YYNGEE. The CDR3 DNA follows: TGTGCCAGCAGCATGCGACAGGGAGTTGAAGCTTTCTTT. Encoded protein: CASSMRQGVEAFF.

The V call is TRBV19, the J call TRBJ1-2; unclear D gene. The V gene lost 3 bases and the J gene lost 3 bases, with 14 bases spanning the gap. The CDR3 covers 15 residues. Germline V lookup: CDR1 LNHDA, CDR2 SQIVND (reference sequence). Here the CDR3 DNA reads TGTGCCAGTAGTATCGGCGACGTTAGCGACTATGGCTACACCTTC. It is translated as CASSIGDVSDYGYTF.

The chain uses TRBV19 and TRBJ1-5; 8 positions agree with TRBD1. J lost 6 bases, V lost 6 bases, and 4 bases had no gene match. Looked up from germline, CDR1 is LNHDA and CDR2 is SQIVND (reference sequence). The CDR3 totals 13 residues. In nucleotides, the CDR3 is TGTGCCAGTAGCCCGACAGGGGTTCAGCCCCAGCATTTT. This encodes CASSPTGVQPQHF.